Listed below are T cell receptor beta chains from one sample, sequenced in a study of blood T cell repertoires in COVID-19. Assay: immunoSEQ multiplex PCR; the TCRdb copy retains only in-frame clones and omits some. The table shows some 380,000 clones, with 70% to 90% occurring only once. Sequencing used PBMCs or T cells enriched from blood (not recorded which). All receptors come from a man aged 30 to 45 who had recovered from COVID-19. The CDR3 runs from the conserved cysteine through the conserved F or W. D genes are given only for firm matches. Some rows mark clone size as missing; the rest say once, few, many or name a class of expanded clone.

TRBJ1-5	TRBV6-5	-	-	TGTGCCAGCTCTTCGGGTAGCAATCAGCCCCAGCATTTT	CASSSGSNQPQHF
TRBJ1-2	TRBV6-2/TRBV6-3	-	-	TGTGCCAGCAGTTACTCTAGGGGCCGACAGGACCACTATGGCTACACCTTC	CASSYSRGRQDHYGYTF
TRBJ2-7	TRBV10-3	-	TRBD1	TGTGCCATCAGTGAGTCGGGGGACAGCTCCTACGAGCAGTACTTC	CAISESGDSSYEQYF
TRBJ1-1	TRBV7-8	many	TRBD1	TGTGCCAGCAGCCCAACCGACAGGGGGACTGAAGCTTTCTTT	CASSPTDRGTEAFF
TRBJ1-5	TRBV30	once	TRBD1	TGTGCCTGGAGACCTGGACAGGCAACTAATCAGCCCCAGCATTTT	CAWRPGQATNQPQHF
TRBJ1-1	TRBV7-9	-	-	TGTGCCAGCAACCATAGGAACACTGAAGCTTTCTTT	CASNHRNTEAFF
TRBJ1-1	TRBV7-2	-	TRBD1	TGTGCCAGCAGCCCGGGACAGGGTTTGAAGACTGAAGCTTTCTTT	CASSPGQGLKTEAFF
TRBJ1-6	TRBV28	-	-	TGTGCCAGCAGCCTCAAGGGGAACTATAATTCACCCCTCCACTTT	CASSLKGNYNSPLHF
TRBJ1-4	TRBV30	-	TRBD1	TGTGCCCAGGGGGCAGATATGAATGAAAAACTGTTTTTT	CAQGADMNEKLFF
TRBJ2-7	TRBV6-5	-	-	TGTGCCAGCACCGAATGGGACATCGGCTCCTACGAGCAGTACTTC	CASTEWDIGSYEQYF
TRBJ1-5	TRBV7-2	-	-	TGTGCCAGCAGCTTAGCCCCCGGGTCTGGTCAGCCCCAGCATTTT	CASSLAPGSGQPQHF
TRBJ2-5	TRBV6-6	once	-	TGTGCCAGCAAGAGGGCAGCCCAAGAGACCCAGTACTTC	CASKRAAQETQYF
TRBJ2-7	TRBV15	-	-	TGTGCCACCAGCAGAGCGTGGGTGGCAGGGGCTGTCTCCTACGAGCAGTACTTC	CATSRAWVAGAVSYEQYF
TRBJ2-1	TRBV7-3	-	-	TGTGCCAGCAGCTTAAACGGGAACAATGAGCAGTTCTTC	CASSLNGNNEQFF
TRBJ1-2	TRBV25-1	-	TRBD1	TGTCCCTGGGACAGGGGCCCCTCAGGACGACCTAACTATGGCTACACCTTC	CPWDRGPSGRPNYGYTF
TRBJ1-6	TRBV7-3	-	TRBD1	TGTGCCAGCAGCTTAGGGACAGTGGGTTCACCCCTCCACTTT	CASSLGTVGSPLHF
TRBJ1-5	TRBV12-3/TRBV12-4	-	-	TGTGCCAGCAGCAGGGGAAACAATCAGCCCCAGCATTTT	CASSRGNNQPQHF
TRBJ2-1	TRBV12-5	-	-	TGTGCTAGTGGTTTGGGGAGGGGGGGCCATGAGCAGTTCTTC	CASGLGRGGHEQFF
TRBJ1-2	TRBV7-9	-	-	TGTGCCAGCAGCCCGCCCCTACAGGCCTATGGCTACACCTTC	CASSPPLQAYGYTF
TRBJ2-2	TRBV3-1/TRBV3-2	-	-	TGTGCCAGCAGCCAAGTGACAGTGAACACCGGGGAGCTGTTTTTT	CASSQVTVNTGELFF
TRBJ2-7	TRBV10-2	-	TRBD2	TGCGCCAGCAGGGGGAGGGAATCATACGAGCAGTACTTC	CASRGRESYEQYF
TRBJ1-4	TRBV18	-	TRBD1	TGTGCCAGCTCATCACGACAGGGGAGAGTAACTAATGAAAAACTGTTTTTT	CASSSRQGRVTNEKLFF
TRBJ1-1	TRBV6-2/TRBV6-3	once	-	TGTGCCAGCAGTTTGACAGGCGGGTCCAGAGCTTTCTTT	CASSLTGGSRAFF
TRBJ1-5	TRBV10-3	-	-	TGTGCCATCAGCGTCGGACAGAGCAATCAGCCCCAGCATTTT	CAISVGQSNQPQHF
TRBJ2-3	TRBV9	-	TRBD2	TGTGCCAGCAGCGTAGATGAAACTAGCGGGGGCTCGGATACGCAGTATTTT	CASSVDETSGGSDTQYF
TRBJ1-5	TRBV3-1/TRBV3-2	-	-	TGTGCCAGCAGCGGGACTCCGTGGCAGCCCCAGCATTTT	CASSGTPWQPQHF
TRBJ1-1	TRBV6-5	-	-	TGTGCCAGCAGTCCCAGACAGGTGAACACTGAAGCTTTCTTT	CASSPRQVNTEAFF
TRBJ2-7	TRBV6-5	-	TRBD1	TGTGCCAGCAGTTACTCCGGGACAGGGACCTACGAGCAGTACTTC	CASSYSGTGTYEQYF
TRBJ2-3	TRBV2	-	-	TGTGCCAGCAGTGAGGAGACCCGCATTACAGATACGCAGTATTTT	CASSEETRITDTQYF
TRBJ1-5	TRBV19	-	-	TGTGCCAGTAGTATAAGAGGGCCGGGGTATAGCAATCAGCCCCAGCATTTT	CASSIRGPGYSNQPQHF
TRBJ1-3	TRBV12-5	few	TRBD1	TGTGCTAGTGGTTGGACAGGCCCCTCTGGAAACACCATATATTTT	CASGWTGPSGNTIYF
TRBJ1-5	TRBV27	-	TRBD1	TGTGCCAGCAGTTTCCGAGCACAGGGGGTGGGCAATCAGCCCCAGCATTTT	CASSFRAQGVGNQPQHF
TRBJ2-1	TRBV7-9	once	TRBD2	TGTGCCAGCAGCTTAGGAGGTAGCGGGGGCAATGAGCAGTTCTTC	CASSLGGSGGNEQFF